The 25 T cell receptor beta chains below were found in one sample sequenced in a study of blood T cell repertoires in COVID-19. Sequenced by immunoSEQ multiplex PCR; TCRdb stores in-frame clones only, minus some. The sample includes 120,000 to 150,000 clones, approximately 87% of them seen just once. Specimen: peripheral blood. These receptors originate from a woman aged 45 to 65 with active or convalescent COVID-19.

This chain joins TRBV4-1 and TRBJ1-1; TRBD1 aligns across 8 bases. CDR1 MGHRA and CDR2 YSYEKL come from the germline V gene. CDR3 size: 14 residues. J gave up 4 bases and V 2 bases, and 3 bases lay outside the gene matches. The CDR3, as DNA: TGCGCCAGCAGCCAACGGACAGGGAGCACTGAAGCTTTCTTT. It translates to CASSQRTGSTEAFF.

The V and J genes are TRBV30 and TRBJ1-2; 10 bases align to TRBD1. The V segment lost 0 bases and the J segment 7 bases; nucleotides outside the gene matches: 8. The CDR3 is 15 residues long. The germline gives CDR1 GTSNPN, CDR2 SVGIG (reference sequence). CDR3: CAWSVRDRGLGGYTF. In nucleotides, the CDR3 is TGTGCCTGGAGTGTACGTGACAGGGGGCTGGGTGGCTACACCTTC.

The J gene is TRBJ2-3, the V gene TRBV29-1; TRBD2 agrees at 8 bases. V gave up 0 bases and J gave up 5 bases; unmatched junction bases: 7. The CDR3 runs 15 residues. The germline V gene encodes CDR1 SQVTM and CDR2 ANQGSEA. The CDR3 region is CSVEEGAGVVDTQYF. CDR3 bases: TGCAGCGTTGAAGAAGGAGCGGGAGTGGTAGATACGCAGTATTTT.

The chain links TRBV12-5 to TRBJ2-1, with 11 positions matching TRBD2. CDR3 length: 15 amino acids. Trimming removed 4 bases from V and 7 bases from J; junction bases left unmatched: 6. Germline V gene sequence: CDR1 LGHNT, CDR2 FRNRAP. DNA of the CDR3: TGTGCTAGTGGTTACTTAGCGGGGGGGCCGAATGAGCAGTTCTTC. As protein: CASGYLAGGPNEQFF.

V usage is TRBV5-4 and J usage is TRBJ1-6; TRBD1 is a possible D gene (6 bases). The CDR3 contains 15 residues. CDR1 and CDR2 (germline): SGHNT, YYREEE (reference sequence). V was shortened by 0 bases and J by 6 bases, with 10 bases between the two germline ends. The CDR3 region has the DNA TGTGCCAGCAGCTTGGGTCAGGGGCTTAATTCACCCCTCCACTTT. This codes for CASSLGQGLNSPLHF.

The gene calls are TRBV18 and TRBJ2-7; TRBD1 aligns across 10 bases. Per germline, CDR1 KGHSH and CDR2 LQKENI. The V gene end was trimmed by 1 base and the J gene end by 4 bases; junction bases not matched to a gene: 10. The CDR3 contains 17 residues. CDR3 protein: CASSPQLAGTGVYEQYF. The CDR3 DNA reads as TGTGCCAGCTCACCACAGCTAGCCGGGACAGGGGTATACGAGCAGTACTTC.

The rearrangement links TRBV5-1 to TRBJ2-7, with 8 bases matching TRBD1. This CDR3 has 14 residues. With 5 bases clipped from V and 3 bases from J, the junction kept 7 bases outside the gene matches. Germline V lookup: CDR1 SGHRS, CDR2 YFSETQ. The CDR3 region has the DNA TGCGCCAGCAGAGACCGGACAGGGTACTACGAGCAGTACTTC. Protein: CASRDRTGYYEQYF.

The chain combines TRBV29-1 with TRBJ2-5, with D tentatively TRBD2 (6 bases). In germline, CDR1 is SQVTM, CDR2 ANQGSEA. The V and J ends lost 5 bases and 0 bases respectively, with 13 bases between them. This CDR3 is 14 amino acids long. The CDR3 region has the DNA TGCAGCGTTCGGCGGGGCCCCAACCAAGAGACCCAGTACTTC. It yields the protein CSVRRGPNQETQYF.

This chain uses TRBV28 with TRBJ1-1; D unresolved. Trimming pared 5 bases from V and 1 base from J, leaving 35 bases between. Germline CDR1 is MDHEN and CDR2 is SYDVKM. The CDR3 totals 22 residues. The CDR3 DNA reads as TGTGCCAGCAGTCCGCTTGGTGATGTTGCAGTTACACCCGAACGACAGAACACTGAAGCTTTCTTT. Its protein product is CASSPLGDVAVTPERQNTEAFF. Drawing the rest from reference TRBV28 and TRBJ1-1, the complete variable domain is DVKVTQSSRYLVKRTGEKVFLECVQDMDHENMFWYRQDPGLGLRLIYFSYDVKMKEKGDIPEGYSVSREKKERFSLILESASTNQTSMYLCASSPLGDVAVTPERQNTEAFFGQGTRLTVV.

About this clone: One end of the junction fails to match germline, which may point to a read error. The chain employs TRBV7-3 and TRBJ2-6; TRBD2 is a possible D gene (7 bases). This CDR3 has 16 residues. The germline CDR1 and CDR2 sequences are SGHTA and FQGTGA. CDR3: CASGGAVVSGANVLTF. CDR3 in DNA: TGTGCCAGCGGGGGGGCGGTGGTCTCTGGGGCAAACGTCCTGACTTTC. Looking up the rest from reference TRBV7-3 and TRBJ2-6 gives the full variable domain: GAGVSQTPSNKVTEKGKYVELRCDPISGHTALYWYRQSLGQGPEFLIYFQGTGAADDSGLPNDRFFAVRPEGSVSTLKIQRTERGDSAVYLCASGGAVVSGANVLTFGAGSRLTVL.

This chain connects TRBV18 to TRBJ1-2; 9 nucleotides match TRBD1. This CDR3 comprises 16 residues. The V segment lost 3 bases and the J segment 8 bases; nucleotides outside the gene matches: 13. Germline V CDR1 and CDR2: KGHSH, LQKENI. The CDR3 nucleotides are TGTGCCAGCTCACCGGAAAGGACAGGGGTAGTAGAAGGCTACACCTTC. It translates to CASSPERTGVVEGYTF.

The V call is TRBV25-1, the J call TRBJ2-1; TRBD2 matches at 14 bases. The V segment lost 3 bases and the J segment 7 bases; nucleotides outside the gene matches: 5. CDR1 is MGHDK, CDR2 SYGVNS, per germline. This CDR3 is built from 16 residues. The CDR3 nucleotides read TGTGCCAGCAGTGACGGGACTAGCGGGAGACGGAATGAGCAGTTCTTC. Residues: CASSDGTSGRRNEQFF.

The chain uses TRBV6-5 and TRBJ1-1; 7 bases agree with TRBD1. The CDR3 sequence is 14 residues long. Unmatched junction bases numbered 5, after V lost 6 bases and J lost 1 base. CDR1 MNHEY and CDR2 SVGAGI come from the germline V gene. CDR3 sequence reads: CASRRGQRNTEAFF. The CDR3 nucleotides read TGTGCCAGCAGGAGGGGACAGAGGAACACTGAAGCTTTCTTT.

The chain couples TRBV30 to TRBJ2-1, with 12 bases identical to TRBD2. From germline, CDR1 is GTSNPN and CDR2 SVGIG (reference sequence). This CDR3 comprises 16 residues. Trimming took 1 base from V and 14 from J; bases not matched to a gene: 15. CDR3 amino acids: CAWSEIGTSGYPLEFF. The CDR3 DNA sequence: TGTGCCTGGAGTGAGATCGGGACTAGCGGGTATCCTTTGGAGTTCTTC.

DNA for the CDR3: TGCGCCAGCAGCCGGACAGGGGAAGAGACCCAGTACTTC. As protein: CASSRTGEETQYF. The chain uses TRBV4-3 and TRBJ2-5; TRBD1 matches at 9 bases. The CDR3 length is 13 residues. The germline gives CDR1 LGHNA, CDR2 YSLEER. J was trimmed by 3 bases and V by 4 bases; bases with no gene match: 0.

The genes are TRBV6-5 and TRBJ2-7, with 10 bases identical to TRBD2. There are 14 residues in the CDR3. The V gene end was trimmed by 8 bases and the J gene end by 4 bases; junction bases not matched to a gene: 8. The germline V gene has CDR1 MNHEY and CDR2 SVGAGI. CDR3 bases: TGTGCCAGCCAGGGGCTAGCGGGAGCTTACGAGCAGTACTTC. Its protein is CASQGLAGAYEQYF.

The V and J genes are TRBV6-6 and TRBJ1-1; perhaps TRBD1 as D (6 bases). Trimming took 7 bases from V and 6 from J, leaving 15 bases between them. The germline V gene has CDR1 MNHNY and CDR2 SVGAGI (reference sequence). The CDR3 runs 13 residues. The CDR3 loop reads CASTYQGIPEAFF. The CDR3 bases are TGTGCCAGCACCTACCAGGGGATCCCTGAAGCTTTCTTT.

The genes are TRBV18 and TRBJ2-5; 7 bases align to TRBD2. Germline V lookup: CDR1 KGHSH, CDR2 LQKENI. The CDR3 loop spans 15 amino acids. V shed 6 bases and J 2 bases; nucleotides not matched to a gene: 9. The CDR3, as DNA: TGTGCCAGCTCGCTTCTTTTCGGGGGGCAAGAGACCCAGTACTTC. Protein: CASSLLFGGQETQYF.

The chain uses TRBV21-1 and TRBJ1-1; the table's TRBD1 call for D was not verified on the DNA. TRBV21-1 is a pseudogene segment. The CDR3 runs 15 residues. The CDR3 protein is CASSKEQGLNTEAFF. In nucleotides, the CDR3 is TGTGCCAGCAGCAAAGAACAGGGATTGAACACTGAAGCTTTCTTT.

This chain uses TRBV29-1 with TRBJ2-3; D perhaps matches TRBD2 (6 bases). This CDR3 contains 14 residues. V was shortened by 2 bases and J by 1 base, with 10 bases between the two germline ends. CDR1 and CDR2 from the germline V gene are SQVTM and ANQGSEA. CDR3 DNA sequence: TGCAGCGTTGAATCGCGGGGAGGCACAGATACGCAGTATTTT. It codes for CSVESRGGTDTQYF.

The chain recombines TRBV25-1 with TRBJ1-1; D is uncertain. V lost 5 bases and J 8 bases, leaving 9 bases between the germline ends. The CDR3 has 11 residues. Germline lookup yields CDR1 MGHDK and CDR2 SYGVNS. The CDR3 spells CASSQAIEAFF. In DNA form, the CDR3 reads TGTGCCAGCAGTCAGGCCATCGAAGCTTTCTTT.

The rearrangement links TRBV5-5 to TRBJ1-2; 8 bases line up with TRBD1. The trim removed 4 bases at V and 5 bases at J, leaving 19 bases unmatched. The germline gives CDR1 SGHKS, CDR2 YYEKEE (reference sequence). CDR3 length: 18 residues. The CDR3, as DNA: TGTGCCAGCAGCAGGGTCGTAGGACAGGGTAATATTTGGTATGGCTACACCTTC. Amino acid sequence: CASSRVVGQGNIWYGYTF. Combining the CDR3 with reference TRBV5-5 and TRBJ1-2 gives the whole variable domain DAGVTQSPTHLIKTRGQQVTLRCSPISGHKSVSWYQQVLGQGPQFIFQYYEKEERGRGNFPDRFSARQFPNYSSELNVNALLLGDSALYLCASSRVVGQGNIWYGYTFGSGTRLTVV.

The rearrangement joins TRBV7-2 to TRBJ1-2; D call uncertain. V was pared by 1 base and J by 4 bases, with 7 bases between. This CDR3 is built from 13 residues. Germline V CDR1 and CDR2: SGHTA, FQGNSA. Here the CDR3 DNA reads TGTGCCAGCAGCTTAGTCGGAGCCTATGGCTACACCTTC. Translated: CASSLVGAYGYTF.

The CDR3 region is CASSSGRQGVNQPQHF. Here the CDR3 DNA reads TGTGCCAGCAGTTCAGGAAGACAGGGGGTAAACCAGCCCCAGCATTTT. The genes are TRBV6-5 and TRBJ1-5; TRBD1 matches 9 bases. The CDR3 spans 16 residues. Per germline, CDR1 MNHEY and CDR2 SVGAGI. V lost 4 bases to trimming and J lost 7 bases; unmatched junction nucleotides: 11.

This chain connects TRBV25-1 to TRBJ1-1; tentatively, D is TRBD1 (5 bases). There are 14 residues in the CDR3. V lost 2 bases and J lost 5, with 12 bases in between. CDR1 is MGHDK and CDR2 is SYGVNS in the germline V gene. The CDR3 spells CASSETGVGTEAFF. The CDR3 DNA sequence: TGTGCCAGCAGTGAAACGGGGGTTGGGACTGAAGCTTTCTTT. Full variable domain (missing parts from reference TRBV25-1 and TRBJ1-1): EADIYQTPRYLVIGTGKKITLECSQTMGHDKMYWYQQDPGMELHLIHYSYGVNSTEKGDLSSESTVSRIRTEHFPLTLESARPSHTSQYLCASSETGVGTEAFFGQGTRLTVV.